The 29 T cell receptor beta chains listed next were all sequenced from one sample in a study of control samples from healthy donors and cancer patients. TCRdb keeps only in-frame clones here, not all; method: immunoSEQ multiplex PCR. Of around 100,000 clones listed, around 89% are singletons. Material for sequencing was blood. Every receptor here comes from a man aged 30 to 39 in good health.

The CDR3, as DNA: TGTGCCAGCAGCCTGGACCCGACTGAAGCTTTCTTT. Translated, it gives CASSLDPTEAFF. The chain recombines TRBV3-1 (or the pseudogene TRBV3-2) with TRBJ1-1; D not certain. Between the trimmed V and J ends, which lost 4 bases and 5 bases, there was a span of 8 bases. Germline CDR1 is LGHDT and CDR2 is YNNKEL (reference sequence). The CDR3 has 12 amino acids.

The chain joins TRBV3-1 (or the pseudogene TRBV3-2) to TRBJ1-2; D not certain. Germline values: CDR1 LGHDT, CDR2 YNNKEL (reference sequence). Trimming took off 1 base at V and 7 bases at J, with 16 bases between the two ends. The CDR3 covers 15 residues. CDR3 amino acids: CASSQVAAGAGGYTF. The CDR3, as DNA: TGTGCCAGCAGCCAAGTTGCCGCGGGCGCGGGTGGCTACACCTTC.

CDR3 nucleotide sequence: TGTGCCAGCAGTGTCGGGTCCGGAGCAGAGCAGTACTTC. Its translation is CASSVGSGAEQYF. This chain links TRBV9 with TRBJ2-7; D is ambiguous. The CDR3 length is 13 residues. Germline CDR1 is SGDLS and CDR2 is YYNGEE. Trimming removed 5 bases from V and 7 bases from J, with 16 bases in between.

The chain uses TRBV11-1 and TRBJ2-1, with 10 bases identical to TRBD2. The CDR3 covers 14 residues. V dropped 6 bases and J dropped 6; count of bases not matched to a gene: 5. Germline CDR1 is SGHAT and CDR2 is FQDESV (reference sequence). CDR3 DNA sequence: TGTGCCAGCAGTCCTAGCGGGAGTTTCAATGAGCAGTTCTTC. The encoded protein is CASSPSGSFNEQFF.

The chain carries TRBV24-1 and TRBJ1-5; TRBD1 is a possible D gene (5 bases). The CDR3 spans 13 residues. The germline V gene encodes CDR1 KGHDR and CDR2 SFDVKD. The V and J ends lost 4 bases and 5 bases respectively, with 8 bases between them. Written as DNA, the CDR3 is TGTGCCACCAGTGACAGGGATGATCAGCCCCAGCATTTT. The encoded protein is CATSDRDDQPQHF.

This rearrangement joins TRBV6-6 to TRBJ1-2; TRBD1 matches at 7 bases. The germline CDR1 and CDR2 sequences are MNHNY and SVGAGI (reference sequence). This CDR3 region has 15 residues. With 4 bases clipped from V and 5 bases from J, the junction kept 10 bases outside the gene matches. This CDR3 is CASSSDPGTAYGYTF. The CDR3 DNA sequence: TGTGCCAGCAGTTCGGATCCCGGGACAGCGTATGGCTACACCTTC.

Here the CDR3 reads CASSNGTLYNEQFF. DNA of the CDR3: TGCGCCAGTTCGAACGGGACTCTTTACAATGAGCAGTTCTTC. The chain carries TRBV5-1 and TRBJ2-1; maybe TRBD2 (6 bases). Germline loops: CDR1 SGHRS, CDR2 YFSETQ. Between the trimmed V and J ends, which lost 8 bases and 4 bases, there was a span of 16 bases. CDR3 length: 14 amino acids.

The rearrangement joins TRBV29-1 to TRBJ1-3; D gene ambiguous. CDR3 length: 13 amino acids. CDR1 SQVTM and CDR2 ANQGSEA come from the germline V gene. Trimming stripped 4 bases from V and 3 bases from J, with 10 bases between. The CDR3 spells CSVGESFGNTIYF. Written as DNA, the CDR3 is TGCAGCGTTGGCGAGTCATTTGGAAACACCATATATTTT.

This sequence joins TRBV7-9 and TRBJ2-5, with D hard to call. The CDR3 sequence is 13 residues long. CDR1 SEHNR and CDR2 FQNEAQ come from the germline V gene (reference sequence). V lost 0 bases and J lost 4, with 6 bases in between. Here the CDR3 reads CASSLAFGETQYF. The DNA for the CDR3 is TGTGCCAGCAGCTTAGCGTTTGGAGAGACCCAGTACTTC.

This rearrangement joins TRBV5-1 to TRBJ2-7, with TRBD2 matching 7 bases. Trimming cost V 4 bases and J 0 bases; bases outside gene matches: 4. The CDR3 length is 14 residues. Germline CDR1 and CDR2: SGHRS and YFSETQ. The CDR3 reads CASSTGLPSYEQYV. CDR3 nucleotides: TGCGCCAGCAGCACGGGACTACCCTCCTACGAGCAGTACGTC.

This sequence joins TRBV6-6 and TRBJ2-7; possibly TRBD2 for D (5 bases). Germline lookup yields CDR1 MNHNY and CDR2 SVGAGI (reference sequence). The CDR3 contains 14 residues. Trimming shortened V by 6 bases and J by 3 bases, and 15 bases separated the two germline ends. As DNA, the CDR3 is TGTGCCAGCAGACAGTCACTAGGAGTCTACGAGCAGTACTTC. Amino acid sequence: CASRQSLGVYEQYF.

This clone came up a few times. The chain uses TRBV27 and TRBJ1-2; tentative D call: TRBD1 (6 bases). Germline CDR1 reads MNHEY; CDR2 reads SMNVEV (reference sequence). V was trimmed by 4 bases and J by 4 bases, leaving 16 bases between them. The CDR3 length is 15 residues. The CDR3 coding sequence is TGTGCCAGCAGTTCCCCCCGGGACAAAATCTATGGCTACACCTTC. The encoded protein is CASSSPRDKIYGYTF.

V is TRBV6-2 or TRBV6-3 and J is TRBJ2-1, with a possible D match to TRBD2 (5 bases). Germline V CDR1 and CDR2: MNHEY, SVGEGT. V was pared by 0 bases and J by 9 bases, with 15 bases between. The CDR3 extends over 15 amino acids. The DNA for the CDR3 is TGTGCCAGCAGTTACTCGAGTCGCGGGTTGGGTGAGCAGTTCTTC. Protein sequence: CASSYSSRGLGEQFF.

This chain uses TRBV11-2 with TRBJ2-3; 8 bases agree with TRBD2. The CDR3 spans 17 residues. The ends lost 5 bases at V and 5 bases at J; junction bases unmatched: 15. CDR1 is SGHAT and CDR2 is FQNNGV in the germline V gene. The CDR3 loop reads CASSRVTSGSWGDTQYF. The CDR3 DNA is TGTGCCAGCAGCCGTGTTACTAGCGGATCTTGGGGAGATACGCAGTATTTT.

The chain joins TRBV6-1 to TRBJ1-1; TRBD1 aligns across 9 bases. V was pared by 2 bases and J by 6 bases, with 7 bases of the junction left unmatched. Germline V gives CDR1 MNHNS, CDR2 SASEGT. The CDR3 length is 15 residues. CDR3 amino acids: CASSERGTGFAEAFF. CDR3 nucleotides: TGTGCCAGCAGTGAAAGGGGGACAGGGTTCGCTGAAGCTTTCTTT.

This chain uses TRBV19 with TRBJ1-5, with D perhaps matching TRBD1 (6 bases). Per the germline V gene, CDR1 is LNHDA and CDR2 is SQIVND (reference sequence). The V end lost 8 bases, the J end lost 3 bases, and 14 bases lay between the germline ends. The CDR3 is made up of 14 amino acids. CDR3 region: CASYVRGANQPQHF. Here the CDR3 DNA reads TGTGCCAGTTACGTCAGGGGTGCCAATCAGCCCCAGCATTTT.

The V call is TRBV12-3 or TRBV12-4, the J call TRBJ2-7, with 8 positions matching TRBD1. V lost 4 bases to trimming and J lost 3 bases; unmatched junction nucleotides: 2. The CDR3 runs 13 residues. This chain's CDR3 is CASSYGTGYEQYF. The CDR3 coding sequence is TGTGCCAGCAGTTATGGGACAGGCTACGAGCAGTACTTC.

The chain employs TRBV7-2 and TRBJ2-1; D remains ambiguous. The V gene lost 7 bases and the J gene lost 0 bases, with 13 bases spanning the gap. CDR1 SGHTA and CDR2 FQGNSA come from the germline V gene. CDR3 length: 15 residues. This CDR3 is CASTPGPVSYNEQFF. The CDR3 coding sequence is TGTGCCAGCACCCCAGGACCCGTCTCCTACAATGAGCAGTTCTTC.

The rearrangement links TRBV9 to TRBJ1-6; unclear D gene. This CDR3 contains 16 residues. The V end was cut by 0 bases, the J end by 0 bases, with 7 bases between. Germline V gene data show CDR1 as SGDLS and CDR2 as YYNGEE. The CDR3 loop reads CASSVGSSSYNSPLHF. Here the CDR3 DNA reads TGTGCCAGCAGCGTAGGGTCCAGCTCCTATAATTCACCCCTCCACTTT.

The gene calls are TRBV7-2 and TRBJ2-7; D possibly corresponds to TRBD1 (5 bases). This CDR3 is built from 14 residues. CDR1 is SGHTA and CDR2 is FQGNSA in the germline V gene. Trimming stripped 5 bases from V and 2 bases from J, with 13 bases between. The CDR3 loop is CASSRGYNTYEQYV. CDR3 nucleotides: TGTGCCAGCAGCAGGGGATATAATACCTACGAGCAGTACGTC.

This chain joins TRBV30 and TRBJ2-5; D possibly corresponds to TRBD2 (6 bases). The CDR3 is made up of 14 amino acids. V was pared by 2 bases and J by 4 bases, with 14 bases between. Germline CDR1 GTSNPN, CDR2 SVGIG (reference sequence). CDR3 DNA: TGTGCCTGGAGTACTGGGGGGTCGGCAGAGACCCAGTACTTC. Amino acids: CAWSTGGSAETQYF.

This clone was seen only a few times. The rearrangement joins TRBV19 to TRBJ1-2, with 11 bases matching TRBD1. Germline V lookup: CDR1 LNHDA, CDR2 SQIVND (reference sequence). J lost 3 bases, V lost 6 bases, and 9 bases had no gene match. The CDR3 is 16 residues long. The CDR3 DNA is TGTGCCAGTAGCCGCCCGCGGACAGGGGGCGACTATGGCTACACCTTC. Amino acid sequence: CASSRPRTGGDYGYTF.

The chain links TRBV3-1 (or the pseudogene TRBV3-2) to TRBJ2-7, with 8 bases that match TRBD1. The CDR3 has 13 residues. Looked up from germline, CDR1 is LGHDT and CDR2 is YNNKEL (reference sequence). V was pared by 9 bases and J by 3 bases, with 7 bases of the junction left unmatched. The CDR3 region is CASGDRNLYEQYF. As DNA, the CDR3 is TGTGCCAGTGGGGACAGGAACCTCTACGAGCAGTACTTC.

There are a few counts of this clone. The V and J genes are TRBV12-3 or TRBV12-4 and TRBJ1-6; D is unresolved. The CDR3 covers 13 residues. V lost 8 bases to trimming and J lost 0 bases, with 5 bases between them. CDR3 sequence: CASWSSYNSPLHF. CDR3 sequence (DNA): TGTGCCAGCTGGAGCTCCTATAATTCACCCCTCCACTTT.

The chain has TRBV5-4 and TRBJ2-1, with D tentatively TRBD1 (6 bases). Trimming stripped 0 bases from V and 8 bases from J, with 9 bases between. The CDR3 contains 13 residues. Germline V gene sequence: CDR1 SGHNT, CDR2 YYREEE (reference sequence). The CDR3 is CASSLAGDDEQFF. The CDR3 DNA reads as TGTGCCAGCAGCTTGGCAGGGGACGATGAGCAGTTCTTC.

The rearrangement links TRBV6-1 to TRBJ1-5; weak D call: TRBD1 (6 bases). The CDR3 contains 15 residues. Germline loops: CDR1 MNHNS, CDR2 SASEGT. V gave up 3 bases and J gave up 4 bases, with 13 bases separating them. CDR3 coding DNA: TGTGCCAGCAGTGACCAACAGGGTTCAAATCAGCCCCAGCATTTT. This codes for CASSDQQGSNQPQHF.

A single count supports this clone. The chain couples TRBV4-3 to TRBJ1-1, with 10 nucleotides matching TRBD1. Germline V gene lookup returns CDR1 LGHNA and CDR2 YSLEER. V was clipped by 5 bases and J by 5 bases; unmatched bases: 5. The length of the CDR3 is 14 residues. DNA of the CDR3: TGCGCCAGCAGCTTCCGGGACAGGGGAACTGAAGCTTTCTTT. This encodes CASSFRDRGTEAFF.

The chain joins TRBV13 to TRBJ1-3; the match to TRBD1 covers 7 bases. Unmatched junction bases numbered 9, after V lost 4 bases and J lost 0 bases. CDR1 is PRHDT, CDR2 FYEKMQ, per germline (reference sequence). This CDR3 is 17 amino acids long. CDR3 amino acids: CASSSLGQTSSGNTIYF. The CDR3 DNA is TGTGCCAGCAGCTCGCTGGGACAGACGAGCTCTGGAAACACCATATATTTT.

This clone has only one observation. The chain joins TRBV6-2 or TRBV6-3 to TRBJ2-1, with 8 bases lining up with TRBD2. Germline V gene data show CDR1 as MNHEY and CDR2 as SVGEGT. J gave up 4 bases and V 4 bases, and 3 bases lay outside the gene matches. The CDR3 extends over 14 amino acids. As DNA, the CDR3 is TGTGCCAGCAGTTCCAGCGGGAGTTACAATGAGCAGTTCTTC. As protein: CASSSSGSYNEQFF.